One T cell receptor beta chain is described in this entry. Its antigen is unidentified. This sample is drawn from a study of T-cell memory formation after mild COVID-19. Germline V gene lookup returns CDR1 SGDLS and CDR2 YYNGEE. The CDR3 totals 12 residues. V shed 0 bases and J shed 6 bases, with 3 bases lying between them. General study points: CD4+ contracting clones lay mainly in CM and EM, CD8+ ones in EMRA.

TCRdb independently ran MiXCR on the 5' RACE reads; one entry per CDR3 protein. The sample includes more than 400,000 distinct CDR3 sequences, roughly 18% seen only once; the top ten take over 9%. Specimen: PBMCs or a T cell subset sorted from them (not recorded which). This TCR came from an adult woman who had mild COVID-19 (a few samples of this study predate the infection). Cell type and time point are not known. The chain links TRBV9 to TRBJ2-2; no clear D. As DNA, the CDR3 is TGTGCCAGCAGCGTAGAGGCCGGGGAGCTGTTTTTT. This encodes CASSVEAGELFF.